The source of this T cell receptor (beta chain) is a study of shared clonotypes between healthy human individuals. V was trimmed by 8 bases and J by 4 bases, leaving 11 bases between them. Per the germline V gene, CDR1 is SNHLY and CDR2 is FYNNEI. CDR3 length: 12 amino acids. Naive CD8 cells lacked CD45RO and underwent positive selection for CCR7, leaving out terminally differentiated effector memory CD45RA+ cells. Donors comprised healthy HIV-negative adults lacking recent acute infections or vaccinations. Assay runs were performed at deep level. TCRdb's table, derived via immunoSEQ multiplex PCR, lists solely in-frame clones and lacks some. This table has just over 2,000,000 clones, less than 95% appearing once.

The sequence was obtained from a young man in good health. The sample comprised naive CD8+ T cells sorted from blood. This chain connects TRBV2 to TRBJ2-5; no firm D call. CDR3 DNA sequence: TGTGCCAGCGGTAGGCATGGAGAGACCCAGTACTTC. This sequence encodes CASGRHGETQYF.